Listed below are T cell receptor beta chains from one sample, sequenced in a study of blood T cell repertoires in COVID-19. Sequenced by immunoSEQ multiplex PCR; TCRdb stores in-frame clones only, minus some. The data show 250,000 to 300,000 clones, with 85% to 90% seen just once and around 16% held by the top ten. Sequencing was done on a sample of PBMCs or T cells enriched from blood (not recorded which). The receptors were sampled from a young man who had recovered from COVID-19. Both conserved end residues are part of each CDR3. Each record gives: clone size, J gene, D gene, V gene, CDR3 protein, CDR3 DNA. A D gene is named only where the DNA matches it firmly. Clone size is stated in some rows and not others, as once, few, many or a class when expanded.

clone size: NA
J gene: TRBJ2-2
D gene: TRBD2
V gene: TRBV5-1
CDR3 protein: CASSWTTSGGPNTGELFF
CDR3 DNA: TGCGCCAGCAGCTGGACGACTAGCGGGGGCCCGAACACCGGGGAGCTGTTTTTT

clone size: few
J gene: TRBJ2-1
D gene: TRBD2
V gene: TRBV6-4
CDR3 protein: CASSDSFGGRPNEQFF
CDR3 DNA: TGTGCCAGCAGTGACTCTTTCGGCGGGAGGCCAAATGAGCAGTTCTTC

clone size: NA
J gene: TRBJ1-5
D gene: TRBD1
V gene: TRBV15
CDR3 protein: CATSRRTGAYQPQHF
CDR3 DNA: TGTGCCACCAGCAGGAGGACAGGGGCATATCAGCCCCAGCATTTT

clone size: NA
J gene: TRBJ2-1
D gene: TRBD1
V gene: TRBV10-2
CDR3 protein: CASSIPPGQGANEQFF
CDR3 DNA: TGCGCCAGCAGTATCCCACCGGGACAGGGTGCCAATGAGCAGTTCTTC

clone size: NA
J gene: TRBJ2-5
D gene: NA
V gene: TRBV3-1/TRBV3-2
CDR3 protein: CASSQVVQETQYF
CDR3 DNA: TGTGCCAGCAGCCAAGTCGTCCAAGAGACCCAGTACTTC

clone size: NA
J gene: TRBJ2-7
D gene: NA
V gene: TRBV15
CDR3 protein: CATSRTGRGYEQYF
CDR3 DNA: TGTGCCACCAGCAGAACGGGGCGGGGCTACGAGCAGTACTTC

clone size: NA
J gene: TRBJ2-5
D gene: TRBD2
V gene: TRBV30
CDR3 protein: CAWSRTRGETQYF
CDR3 DNA: TGTGCCTGGAGTAGGACTAGAGGGGAGACCCAGTACTTC

clone size: NA
J gene: TRBJ1-2
D gene: TRBD1
V gene: TRBV19
CDR3 protein: CASSRTGGVYGYTF
CDR3 DNA: TGTGCCAGTAGTAGGACAGGGGGCGTCTATGGCTACACCTTC

clone size: once
J gene: TRBJ2-7
D gene: NA
V gene: TRBV24-1
CDR3 protein: CATSDPPRSYEQYF
CDR3 DNA: TGTGCCACCAGTGACCCCCCGCGGAGCTACGAGCAGTACTTC

clone size: NA
J gene: TRBJ2-1
D gene: NA
V gene: TRBV24-1
CDR3 protein: CATSDRDRLSSYNEQFF
CDR3 DNA: TGTGCCACCAGTGACCGTGACAGACTGAGCTCCTACAATGAGCAGTTCTTC

clone size: NA
J gene: TRBJ1-1
D gene: NA
V gene: TRBV13
CDR3 protein: CASSFHTLNTEAFF
CDR3 DNA: TGTGCCAGCAGTTTCCACACCCTGAACACTGAAGCTTTCTTT

clone size: NA
J gene: TRBJ2-3
D gene: NA
V gene: TRBV7-9
CDR3 protein: CASSSKEGQRGDTQYF
CDR3 DNA: TGTGCCAGCAGCTCGAAGGAAGGACAGAGGGGAGATACGCAGTATTTT

clone size: NA
J gene: TRBJ1-2
D gene: NA
V gene: TRBV11-2
CDR3 protein: CASSLDPSGYPYGYTF
CDR3 DNA: TGTGCCAGCAGCTTAGATCCCTCAGGGTACCCTTATGGCTACACCTTC

clone size: once
J gene: TRBJ1-5
D gene: NA
V gene: TRBV7-9
CDR3 protein: CASSGGNQPQHF
CDR3 DNA: TGTGCCAGCAGCGGGGGGAATCAGCCCCAGCATTTT

clone size: NA
J gene: TRBJ1-2
D gene: NA
V gene: TRBV9
CDR3 protein: CASSVYDTGRGYTF
CDR3 DNA: TGTGCCAGCAGCGTATACGACACGGGAAGGGGCTACACCTTC

clone size: NA
J gene: TRBJ2-5
D gene: NA
V gene: TRBV19
CDR3 protein: CASSIDLLGAGPLGTQYF
CDR3 DNA: TGTGCCAGTAGTATAGATCTACTTGGGGCGGGACCGCTCGGGACCCAGTACTTC

clone size: NA
J gene: TRBJ2-3
D gene: NA
V gene: TRBV14
CDR3 protein: CASSPYGLDTQYF
CDR3 DNA: TGTGCCAGCAGCCCCTACGGACTGGATACGCAGTATTTT

clone size: once
J gene: TRBJ2-3
D gene: TRBD2
V gene: TRBV5-1
CDR3 protein: CATREGRITDTQYF
CDR3 DNA: TGCGCCACCCGGGAGGGGCGAATCACAGATACGCAGTATTTT

clone size: NA
J gene: TRBJ1-5
D gene: NA
V gene: TRBV15
CDR3 protein: CATSRWGLTKYSNQPQHF
CDR3 DNA: TGTGCCACCAGCAGGTGGGGACTGACCAAGTATAGCAATCAGCCCCAGCATTTT

clone size: NA
J gene: TRBJ2-1
D gene: TRBD2
V gene: TRBV5-1
CDR3 protein: CASSFGGDYNEQFF
CDR3 DNA: TGCGCCAGCAGCTTTGGGGGGGACTACAATGAGCAGTTCTTC

clone size: NA
J gene: TRBJ1-4
D gene: NA
V gene: TRBV7-6
CDR3 protein: CASSLGQDNEKLFF
CDR3 DNA: TGTGCCAGCAGCTTGGGTCAGGATAATGAAAAACTGTTTTTT

clone size: NA
J gene: TRBJ1-5
D gene: NA
V gene: TRBV7-9
CDR3 protein: CASSTTRNLAQPQHF
CDR3 DNA: TGTGCCAGCAGCACGACACGAAACTTGGCTCAGCCCCAGCATTTT

clone size: NA
J gene: TRBJ1-1
D gene: NA
V gene: TRBV6-5
CDR3 protein: CASSYSRTGGITEAFF
CDR3 DNA: TGTGCCAGCAGTTACTCCCGAACAGGTGGGATCACTGAAGCTTTCTTT

clone size: NA
J gene: TRBJ2-6
D gene: NA
V gene: TRBV13
CDR3 protein: CASSGPTTGLSGANVLTF
CDR3 DNA: TGTGCCAGCAGCGGGCCGACCACAGGTCTCTCTGGGGCCAACGTCCTGACTTTC

clone size: few
J gene: TRBJ2-7
D gene: TRBD1
V gene: TRBV5-5
CDR3 protein: CASSGAGQGLEQYF
CDR3 DNA: TGTGCCAGCAGCGGGGCGGGACAGGGCCTCGAGCAGTACTTC

clone size: NA
J gene: TRBJ2-7
D gene: TRBD1
V gene: TRBV5-1
CDR3 protein: CASSSITGGFIYEQYF
CDR3 DNA: TGCGCCAGCAGCTCCATAACAGGGGGCTTTATCTACGAGCAGTACTTC

clone size: few
J gene: TRBJ2-1
D gene: TRBD2
V gene: TRBV3-1/TRBV3-2
CDR3 protein: CASSPGLAGINEQFF
CDR3 DNA: TGTGCCAGCAGCCCTGGACTAGCGGGAATCAATGAGCAGTTCTTC

clone size: NA
J gene: TRBJ2-3
D gene: TRBD2
V gene: TRBV18
CDR3 protein: CASSPGASGTSTDTQYF
CDR3 DNA: TGTGCCAGCTCACCAGGAGCTAGCGGGACGAGCACAGATACGCAGTATTTT

clone size: NA
J gene: TRBJ1-4
D gene: NA
V gene: TRBV30
CDR3 protein: CAWSEDPPRSNNEKLFF
CDR3 DNA: TGTGCCTGGAGTGAGGATCCTCCACGGAGTAATAATGAAAAACTGTTTTTT

clone size: many
J gene: TRBJ1-2
D gene: TRBD1
V gene: TRBV19
CDR3 protein: CASRGTAYDGYTF
CDR3 DNA: TGTGCCAGTAGAGGGACAGCTTATGATGGCTACACCTTC

clone size: NA
J gene: TRBJ1-6
D gene: TRBD1
V gene: TRBV2
CDR3 protein: CASSEVPQGDNSPLHF
CDR3 DNA: TGTGCCAGCAGTGAAGTTCCCCAGGGGGATAATTCACCCCTCCACTTT

clone size: NA
J gene: TRBJ2-7
D gene: TRBD2
V gene: TRBV6-5
CDR3 protein: CASSPTSGISYEQYF
CDR3 DNA: TGTGCCAGCAGCCCAACTAGCGGGATATCCTACGAGCAGTACTTC

clone size: NA
J gene: TRBJ2-7
D gene: NA
V gene: TRBV6-1
CDR3 protein: CASSETRSFAYEQYF
CDR3 DNA: TGTGCCAGCAGTGAAACGCGGTCGTTCGCCTACGAGCAGTACTTC

clone size: few
J gene: TRBJ1-5
D gene: NA
V gene: TRBV6-1
CDR3 protein: CASSETVEGTQPQHF
CDR3 DNA: TGTGCCAGCAGTGAAACGGTTGAGGGTACTCAGCCCCAGCATTTT

clone size: NA
J gene: TRBJ1-4
D gene: TRBD1
V gene: TRBV2
CDR3 protein: CASSEVTGANEKLFF
CDR3 DNA: TGTGCCAGCAGTGAAGTAACAGGGGCCAATGAAAAACTGTTTTTT

clone size: NA
J gene: TRBJ1-1
D gene: NA
V gene: TRBV7-9
CDR3 protein: CASSWGENGAFF
CDR3 DNA: TGTGCCAGCAGCTGGGGGGAGAACGGCGCTTTCTTT

clone size: NA
J gene: TRBJ1-3
D gene: NA
V gene: TRBV19
CDR3 protein: CASTRGSTGNTIYF
CDR3 DNA: TGTGCCAGTACCAGGGGCAGCACTGGAAACACCATATATTTT

clone size: NA
J gene: TRBJ1-1
D gene: NA
V gene: TRBV19
CDR3 protein: CASSISGNTEAFF
CDR3 DNA: TGTGCCAGTAGTATTTCCGGGAACACTGAAGCTTTCTTT

clone size: NA
J gene: TRBJ2-3
D gene: TRBD2
V gene: TRBV6-5
CDR3 protein: CASSSMGGSTDTQYF
CDR3 DNA: TGTGCCAGCAGTTCGATGGGAGGGAGCACAGATACGCAGTATTTT

clone size: NA
J gene: TRBJ2-1
D gene: NA
V gene: TRBV5-1
CDR3 protein: CASSLYRQRGGGSYNEQFF
CDR3 DNA: TGCGCCAGCAGCTTATACCGGCAACGAGGCGGTGGCTCCTACAATGAGCAGTTCTTC

clone size: NA
J gene: TRBJ1-2
D gene: NA
V gene: TRBV6-5
CDR3 protein: CASRFTGTYGYTF
CDR3 DNA: TGTGCCAGCAGATTTACAGGGACCTATGGCTACACCTTC

clone size: few
J gene: TRBJ2-2
D gene: TRBD1
V gene: TRBV5-1
CDR3 protein: CASSAGTATYTGELFF
CDR3 DNA: TGCGCCAGCAGCGCTGGGACAGCAACTTACACCGGGGAGCTGTTTTTT

clone size: NA
J gene: TRBJ1-1
D gene: NA
V gene: TRBV5-1
CDR3 protein: CASSGGTGNTEAFF
CDR3 DNA: TGCGCCAGCAGCGGAGGGACGGGCAACACTGAAGCTTTCTTT

clone size: NA
J gene: TRBJ1-2
D gene: NA
V gene: TRBV5-8
CDR3 protein: CASSLRSAGVYGYTF
CDR3 DNA: TGTGCCAGCAGCTTGAGAAGCGCGGGAGTCTATGGCTACACCTTC

clone size: NA
J gene: TRBJ2-5
D gene: NA
V gene: TRBV5-6
CDR3 protein: CASSSRYWFLSQETQYF
CDR3 DNA: TGTGCCAGCAGCTCCCGTTACTGGTTCTTGTCTCAAGAGACCCAGTACTTC

clone size: NA
J gene: TRBJ2-1
D gene: TRBD1
V gene: TRBV4-1
CDR3 protein: CASSTRSTGRLENEQFF
CDR3 DNA: TGCGCCAGCAGCACCCGGTCGACAGGGCGTTTGGAAAATGAGCAGTTCTTC

clone size: once
J gene: TRBJ1-1
D gene: TRBD1
V gene: TRBV6-5
CDR3 protein: CASIDRQGISEAFF
CDR3 DNA: TGTGCCAGCATCGATAGACAGGGGATATCTGAAGCTTTCTTT

clone size: NA
J gene: TRBJ1-2
D gene: TRBD1
V gene: TRBV29-1
CDR3 protein: CSVDPTGDYYGYTF
CDR3 DNA: TGCAGCGTGGACCCGACAGGGGATTACTATGGCTACACCTTC

clone size: few
J gene: TRBJ1-1
D gene: NA
V gene: TRBV19
CDR3 protein: CATVPLSSGRTEAFF
CDR3 DNA: TGTGCCACCGTACCTCTTTCCTCAGGAAGGACTGAAGCTTTCTTT

clone size: NA
J gene: TRBJ1-2
D gene: TRBD1
V gene: TRBV28
CDR3 protein: CASSLPPTGNYGYTF
CDR3 DNA: TGTGCCAGCAGTTTACCCCCGACAGGGAACTATGGCTACACCTTC

clone size: NA
J gene: TRBJ2-7
D gene: TRBD2
V gene: TRBV11-2
CDR3 protein: CASSSVAGLSYEQYF
CDR3 DNA: TGTGCCAGCAGCTCAGTAGCGGGGCTCTCCTACGAGCAGTACTTC

clone size: NA
J gene: TRBJ2-7
D gene: NA
V gene: TRBV18
CDR3 protein: CASSPPSLAGASSYEQYF
CDR3 DNA: TGTGCCAGCTCACCACCCAGTCTGGCGGGGGCGAGCTCCTACGAGCAGTACTTC

clone size: NA
J gene: TRBJ2-3
D gene: NA
V gene: TRBV18
CDR3 protein: CASSPGSGGRDTQYF
CDR3 DNA: TGTGCCAGCTCACCCGGGTCTGGGGGGAGAGATACGCAGTATTTT

clone size: NA
J gene: TRBJ2-1
D gene: TRBD1
V gene: TRBV3-1/TRBV3-2
CDR3 protein: CASSGTGAYNEQFF
CDR3 DNA: TGTGCCAGCAGCGGGACAGGGGCCTACAATGAGCAGTTCTTC

clone size: once
J gene: TRBJ2-3
D gene: TRBD2
V gene: TRBV5-1
CDR3 protein: CASSLASGSGDTQYF
CDR3 DNA: TGCGCCAGCAGCTTGGCTAGCGGGAGTGGAGATACGCAGTATTTT

clone size: NA
J gene: TRBJ2-7
D gene: NA
V gene: TRBV28
CDR3 protein: CAIRYRGLTYEQYF
CDR3 DNA: TGTGCCATCCGATACCGCGGGCTTACCTACGAGCAGTACTTC

clone size: NA
J gene: TRBJ1-2
D gene: TRBD1
V gene: TRBV5-6
CDR3 protein: CASSFNTGVFAGYTF
CDR3 DNA: TGTGCCAGCAGCTTCAACACAGGGGTTTTCGCTGGCTACACCTTC